This T cell receptor beta chain was retrieved from a study of regulatory T cells in long-lasting Graves disease (dated by TCRdb to about 2021). For the study in its entirety: Persistent Graves' disease meant more than 5 years of antithyroid drug treatment with TSH receptor autoantibodies that stayed positive. Patients with persistent Graves' disease were compared with patients with newly diagnosed Graves' disease using TCR sequencing and RNA sequencing of peripheral blood. In the clinical cohort, patients with persistent Graves' disease had used antithyroid drugs for an average of about 9.4 years. A total of 33 samples were covered by TCR sequencing, comprising roughly 13 persistent and 20 newly diagnosed Graves' disease patients. The study was registered as a clinical trial and conducted in China. Findings and caveats that apply to the study as a whole: Persistent disease showed preferential use of TRBV28, TRBJ1-2 and TRBJ2-5, whereas newly diagnosed disease favored TRBV20-1 and TRBJ2-1. Because the primary lesion, thyroid tissue, could not be accessed, the study looked at peripheral blood alone. Compared with newly diagnosed patients, persistent Graves' disease patients had lower TCR Shannon entropy and fewer highly expanded clones, which suggests clonal expansion. Patients with persistent disease shared more public clonotypes (about 2,900) than newly diagnosed patients did (more than 900). Only the TCR beta chain was sequenced and analyzed. The authors acknowledged the small sample size as a limitation that may reduce accuracy.

The library came from multiplex PCR. TCRdb shows the sequencer as Illumina HiSeq 4000. CDR3 regions were amplified by Arm-PCR with iRepertoire HTBI primers to construct TCR beta libraries. PCR products were gel purified before sequencing. The original methods were these. Across samples, 60 to 75 TRBV and 13 to 15 TRBJ segments were identified and used for gene usage analysis of CDR3 amino acid clonotypes. COPE and FqMerger were used to merge filtered high-quality paired reads into contigs. BLAST was used to align contigs to the IMGT TRBV, TRBD and TRBJ reference genes, and CDR3 was defined following IMGT. Any clonotype with a frequency above 0.1% was counted as a highly expanded clone. Repertoire diversity was measured by Shannon entropy, and V-J evenness by the Gini coefficient. A clonotype found in more than one individual was treated as public. TCRdb redid the processing of the public reads, applying fastp at Q25 and MiXCR, and retained in-frame beta chains. Rows with one shared CDR3 protein collapse into an entry with the most common genes and DNA. None of the V and J calls come from the authors' own analysis; TCRdb made them. Recorded for this sample are around 450,000 distinct CDR3 sequences; 20% to 25% of them occurred a single time. Roughly 7% of the sample lies in the top ten.

In light of the paper, this sample's time point label describes: persistent/refractory GD, antithyroid drugs over 5 years with positive TRAb. For both TCR sequencing and RNA sequencing, RNA was extracted from PBMCs in TRIzol. Graves' disease was diagnosed according to American Thyroid Association guidelines. Patients for the study were recruited at an endocrinology department in Xi'an, China. Each patient gave around 9.2 milliliters of peripheral blood, collected in an EDTA anticoagulant tube. Ficoll Paque Plus density gradient separation was used to isolate PBMCs, and no further T cell sorting was done. An Agilent 2100 Bioanalyzer and agarose gel were used to check RNA quality, and a NanoDrop 2000 was used to measure RNA concentration. There are many counts of this clonotype. The antigen this receptor binds is unknown. No much larger clone is present one base from it, and per-base qualities are unavailable.

CDR1 KGHDR and CDR2 SFDVKD were looked up in the germline V gene. The CDR3 numbers 15 residues from cysteine through phenylalanine. The entry retains the CDR3 DNA only, 45 bases that are in frame from base 1. Cut back by 4 bases and 3 bases, the V and J ends lie 14 bases apart. The sequence derives from a female donor with Graves disease. This sample comprised peripheral blood mononuclear cells (PBMCs), obtained when the disease was refractory, from a patient treated with antithyroid drugs. The receptor chain draws on TRBV24-1 and TRBJ2-5; the D segment could be TRBD2, given 7 matching bases. The DNA sequence reads TGTGCCACCAGTGACAGCGGGACACTCGAAGAGACCCAGTACTTC. Translated, it gives CATSDSGTLEETQYF.